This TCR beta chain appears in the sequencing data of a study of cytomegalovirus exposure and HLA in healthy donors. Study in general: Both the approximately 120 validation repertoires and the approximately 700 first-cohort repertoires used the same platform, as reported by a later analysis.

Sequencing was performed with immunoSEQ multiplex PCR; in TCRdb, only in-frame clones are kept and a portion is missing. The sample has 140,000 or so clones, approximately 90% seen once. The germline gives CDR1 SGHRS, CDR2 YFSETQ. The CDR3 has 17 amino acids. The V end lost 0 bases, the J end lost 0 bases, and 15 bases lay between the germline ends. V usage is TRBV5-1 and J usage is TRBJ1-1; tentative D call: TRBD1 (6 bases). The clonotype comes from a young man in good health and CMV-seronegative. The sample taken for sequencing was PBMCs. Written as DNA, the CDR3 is TGCGCCAGCAGCTTGGTTATCCGACAGGCAATGAACACTGAAGCTTTCTTT. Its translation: CASSLVIRQAMNTEAFF.